Below are 27 T cell receptor beta chains sequenced from a single sample in a study of TET2 disruption in CD19-targeted CAR T cells. Treatment: autologous CTL019 cells: CD19 CAR with 4-1BB and CD3 zeta domains. Sequencing used immunoSEQ multiplex PCR; TCRdb keeps in-frame clones, though not all of them. In all, the sample yields approximately 27,000 clones. These TCRs are of unknown antigen specificity. The starting material was CD8- CAR+ T cells sorted from cultured blood T cells, obtained for CD19 CAR T cell therapy. Noted subset: CD8-negative CAR-positive T cells from the infusion product. The source of these receptors is a man aged 65 to 85 with chronic lymphocytic leukemia.

CDR3 amino acids: CASSQGHQRAPLHF. CDR3 DNA (partial): TGCGCCAGCAGCCAAGGACATCAGCGGGCACCC. The chain uses TRBV5-1 and TRBJ1-6; tentative D call: TRBD1 (5 bases). The read falls 3 residues short of the CDR3 end, and the missing part is taken from the germline J gene. V lost 4 bases to trimming and J lost 11 bases, with 16 bases between them. This CDR3 has 14 amino acids. Looked up from germline, CDR1 is SGHRS and CDR2 is YFSETQ.

Notes on this clone: The CDR3 end falls 3 residues outside the read, so it is completed with the germline J gene. The chain carries TRBV10-2 and TRBJ2-4, with 9 bases matching TRBD1. The CDR3 totals 14 residues. CDR1 WSHSY and CDR2 SAAADI come from the germline V gene. CDR3 DNA (partial): TGCGCCAGCGGTACCGGGGACAGGGTAGGGCCT. Translating gives CASGTGDRVGP. The entire CDR3 reads CASGTGDRVGPQYF.

As concerns this clone: From the germline J gene comes the end of the CDR3, since the read stops 3 residues before it. This chain uses TRBV6-2 or TRBV6-3 with TRBJ1-2, with a possible D match to TRBD1 (6 bases). The CDR3 sequence is 15 residues long. CDR1 is MNHEY, CDR2 SVGEGT, per germline. Here the CDR3 reads CASSLGTPTDYDYTF. CDR3 DNA (partial): TGTGCCAGCAGCCTCGGGACACCGACCGACTACGAC.

As to this clone: The read terminates 3 residues ahead of where the CDR3 ends, so the germline J gene completes it. This chain uses TRBV20-1 with TRBJ2-5, with 7 bases aligning to TRBD1. The J segment lost 7 bases and the V segment lost 6 bases, leaving 11 bases of the junction unmatched. This CDR3 region has 13 residues. Germline-derived CDR1 and CDR2 are DFQATT and SNEGSKA (reference sequence). CDR3 bases read: TGCAGTGCCTCACCTACAGGGGAAAGGACC. It codes for CSASPTGERT. Given in full, the CDR3 is CSASPTGERTQYF.

In the case of this clone: The read finishes 3 residues shy of the CDR3 end, and the germline J gene is used to complete it. The chain combines TRBV2 with TRBJ2-4; D might be TRBD1 (5 bases). V lost 6 bases and J lost 0, with 15 bases in between. From germline, CDR1 is SNHLY and CDR2 FYNNEI. This CDR3 region has 16 residues. The chain's CDR3 is CASSPVGQLAKNIQYF. Partial CDR3 DNA: TGTGCCAGCAGCCCCGTGGGGCAATTAGCCAAAAACATT.

Notes on this clone: The CDR3 goes on 3 residues after the read ends, and that part is filled in from the germline J gene. The J gene is TRBJ2-7, the V gene TRBV28; D gene uncertain. V was shortened by 8 bases and J by 0 bases, with 11 bases between the two germline ends. Germline lookup yields CDR1 MDHEN and CDR2 SYDVKM. The CDR3 runs to 13 residues. The sequenced part of the CDR3 DNA is TGTGCCAGCTTGTACGCCAGCTCCTACGAG. This translates into CASLYASSYE. The full CDR3 reads CASLYASSYEQYF.

About this clone: The read ends 3 residues shy of where the CDR3 ends; the end is completed using the germline J gene. The V and J genes are TRBV5-5 and TRBJ2-3; 13 bases agree with TRBD2. Germline assignment: CDR1 SGHKS and CDR2 YYEKEE (reference sequence). The ends lost 2 bases at V and 4 bases at J; junction bases unmatched: 1. The CDR3 spans 15 residues. The CDR3 reads CASSFTSGGADTQYF. The sequenced part of the CDR3 DNA is TGTGCCAGCAGCTTTACTAGCGGGGGGGCAGATACG. The full variable domain, in which reference TRBV5-5 and TRBJ2-3 provide the parts outside the CDR3, is DAGVTQSPTHLIKTRGQQVTLRCSPISGHKSVSWYQQVLGQGPQFIFQYYEKEERGRGNFPDRFSARQFPNYSSELNVNALLLGDSALYLCASSFTSGGADTQYFGPGTRLTVL.

As concerns this clone: The read finishes 3 residues shy of the CDR3 end, and the germline J gene is used to complete it. V is TRBV19 and J is TRBJ2-6; TRBD1 matches 12 bases. CDR3 length equals 18 residues. The V segment lost 4 bases and the J segment 1 base; nucleotides outside the gene matches: 5. CDR1 and CDR2 (germline): LNHDA, SQIVND (reference sequence). The DNA read from the CDR3 is TGTGCCAGTAGTAAAGCGGGACAGGGGGCGTCTGGGGCCAACGTC. It is translated as CASSKAGQGASGANV. The whole CDR3 sequence is CASSKAGQGASGANVLTF.

CDR3 in amino acids: CASRSFGQGAFTEAFF. The CDR3 DNA, read in part, is TGTGCCAGCAGGTCCTTCGGGCAGGGGGCTTTCACTGAA. The rearrangement links TRBV12-3 or TRBV12-4 to TRBJ1-1; 8 bases agree with TRBD1. The read stops 3 residues short of the end of the CDR3; the missing end is completed from the germline J gene. The CDR3 extends over 16 amino acids. V trimming: 6 bases; J trimming: 4 bases; junction bases outside the gene matches: 13.

About this clone: The sequence runs out 3 residues before the end of the CDR3; the remainder is reconstructed from the germline J gene. This chain uses TRBV10-3 with TRBJ1-2, with D uncertain. The CDR3 spans 12 residues. Germline V gene sequence: CDR1 ENHRY, CDR2 SYGVKD. The ends were cut back, 8 bases at V and 3 bases at J, with 10 bases in the middle. CDR3 residues: CAIEGRDYGYTF. Incomplete CDR3 DNA: TGTGCCATCGAGGGCAGAGACTATGGC.

On this clone itself: The read ends 3 residues shy of where the CDR3 ends; the end is completed using the germline J gene. This chain connects TRBV4-1 to TRBJ1-4; 11 bases align to TRBD1. V lost 4 bases and J lost 8; bases outside the gene matches: 15. CDR1 and CDR2 from the germline V gene are MGHRA and YSYEKL. This CDR3 is 18 amino acids long. The CDR3 here is CASSRGGQGAYRPEKLFF. CDR3 DNA, as far as it was read: TGCGCCAGCAGCCGCGGAGGACAGGGGGCGTATCGACCCGAAAAA.

With regard to this clone: The read halts 3 residues ahead of the CDR3 end, with the missing end drawn from the germline J gene. The chain links TRBV3-1 (or the pseudogene TRBV3-2) to TRBJ2-4; TRBD2 matches 9 bases. Per the germline V gene, CDR1 is LGHDT and CDR2 is YNNKEL (reference sequence). CDR3 length: 17 amino acids. V lost 0 bases and J lost 8; bases outside the gene matches: 11. Incomplete CDR3 DNA: TGTGCCAGCAGCCAAGATCTTAGGCGGGGGGGGGAGGACATT. It is translated as CASSQDLRRGGEDI. The complete CDR3 sequence is CASSQDLRRGGEDIQYF.

In the case of this clone: The CDR3 end falls 3 residues outside the read, so it is completed with the germline J gene. The chain carries TRBV20-1 and TRBJ2-3, with TRBD2 as a possible D gene (6 bases). CDR1 is DFQATT, CDR2 SNEGSKA, per germline (reference sequence). CDR3 length: 15 amino acids. The CDR3 DNA, read in part, is TGCAGTGCTAGAGGAGGTTTCGCGGGGTGGGAGACG. Encoded protein: CSARGGFAGWET. The complete CDR3 reads CSARGGFAGWETQYF.

A note on this clone: The read ends 3 residues early relative to the CDR3; the germline J gene fills the gap. The chain combines TRBV7-6 with TRBJ1-2; 8 positions match TRBD1. This CDR3 spans 18 amino acids. The germline CDR1 and CDR2 sequences are SGHVS and FNYEAQ. CDR3 in amino acids: CASSLARSTGTGNYDYTF. The covered CDR3 bases are TGTGCCAGCAGCTTAGCGAGAAGTACCGGGACAGGAAACTACGAC.

Regarding this clone: The CDR3 end falls 3 residues outside the read, so it is completed with the germline J gene. Other DNA sequences in the same sample also yield this CDR3. This sequence joins TRBV20-1 and TRBJ1-2; TRBD1 is a possible D gene (6 bases). This CDR3 contains 14 residues. Trimming took 1 base from V and 5 from J, leaving 14 bases between them. The V gene's germline CDR1 is DFQATT and CDR2 SNEGSKA (reference sequence). The sequenced CDR3 bases are TGCAGTGCTAGAGGGACAGAGACCTTTTATGGC. Translated, it gives CSARGTETFYG. The full CDR3 sequence reads CSARGTETFYGYTF.

A note on this clone: An end of the junction differs from the germline gene, which may be a read error. The CDR3 bases that were read are TGTTCCAGCAGCATGCGGCAGGACAGTCTCTATGGT. Translating it yields CSSSMRQDSLYG. The CDR3, in full, reads CSSSMRQDSLYGQYF. V is TRBV7-9 and J is TRBJ2-4; D perhaps matches TRBD1 (6 bases). Read data end 3 residues before the CDR3 end; the end is taken from the germline J gene. There are 15 residues in the CDR3. The V gene's germline CDR1 is SEHNR and CDR2 FQNEAQ (reference sequence). The whole variable domain, remainder taken from reference TRBV7-9 and TRBJ2-4, is DTGVSQNPRHKITKRGQNVTFRCDPISEHNRLYWYRQTLGQGPEFLTYFQNEAQLEKSRLLSDRFSAERPKGSFSTLEIQRTEQGDSAMYLCSSSMRQDSLYGQYFGAGTRLSVL.

Turning to this clone: The CDR3 end falls 3 residues outside the read, so it is completed with the germline J gene. The rearrangement joins TRBV12-3 or TRBV12-4 to TRBJ2-3; 9 bases fit TRBD2. After removal of 1 base from V and 6 bases from J, the junction contained 8 bases not matched to a gene. There are 16 residues in the CDR3. CDR3 in amino acids: CASSLGLRGGADTQYF. Partial CDR3 DNA: TGTGCCAGCAGTTTAGGGCTTCGCGGGGGGGCGGATACG.

Concerning this clone: The CDR3 is cut off 3 residues early in the read; its end comes from the germline J gene. This specimen includes other DNA sequences encoding the same CDR3. The chain couples TRBV5-5 to TRBJ1-2, with 8 bases identical to TRBD1. V shed 4 bases, J shed 7 bases, and the junction held 9 bases outside the gene matches. The V gene's germline CDR1 is SGHKS and CDR2 YYEKEE (reference sequence). This CDR3 has 14 residues. The sequenced part of the CDR3 DNA is TGTGCCAGCAGCGCCGATCAGGGGGCTCGTGGC. Its translation: CASSADQGARG. The whole CDR3 reads CASSADQGARGYTF.

Comment on this clone: The missing CDR3 end, 3 residues past where the read stops, is filled in from the germline J gene. The chain recombines TRBV11-2 with TRBJ2-7; D remains unclear. This CDR3 comprises 15 residues. Germline V gene data show CDR1 as SGHAT and CDR2 as FQNNGV. V shed 0 bases and J shed 4 bases, with 13 bases lying between them. The CDR3 loop is CASSLDLGPRYEQYF. Incomplete CDR3 DNA: TGTGCCAGCAGCTTAGATCTCGGTCCTAGGTACGAG.

CDR3 DNA, as far as it was read: TGCAGTGCTCCCCTGAGGGGGAACTCTGGGGCCAACGTA. This encodes CSAPLRGNSGANV. Given in full, the CDR3 is CSAPLRGNSGANVLFF. This chain connects TRBV20-1 to TRBJ1-4, with D perhaps TRBD1 (6 bases). The read ends 3 residues shy of where the CDR3 ends; the end is completed using the germline J gene. The CDR3 is made up of 16 amino acids. The germline CDR1 and CDR2 sequences are DFQATT and SNEGSKA (reference sequence).

With respect to this clone: Read data end 3 residues before the CDR3 end; the end is taken from the germline J gene. The J gene is TRBJ1-1, the V gene TRBV2, with D possibly being TRBD1 (6 bases). The CDR3 extends over 14 amino acids. V dropped 5 bases and J dropped 5 bases, with 15 bases sitting between them. CDR1 and CDR2 from the germline V gene are SNHLY and FYNNEI. The CDR3: CASSTRDTGTEAFF. The CDR3 bases that were read are TGTGCCAGCAGTACCCGGGACACTGGGACTGAA.

Points on this clone: The read comes to an end 3 residues before the CDR3 does, leaving the germline J gene to fill in the end. The rearrangement links TRBV28 to TRBJ1-1, with D perhaps TRBD1 (6 bases). CDR1 and CDR2 (germline): MDHEN, SYDVKM. CDR3 length equals 15 residues. V lost 5 bases, J lost 4 bases, and 17 bases lay in between. CDR3 DNA, as far as it was read: TGTGCCAGCAGTGTCACAGGGACCTCGTCCACTGAA. Translating gives CASSVTGTSSTE. The CDR3 in full is CASSVTGTSSTEAFF. Drawing the rest from reference TRBV28 and TRBJ1-1, the complete variable domain is DVKVTQSSRYLVKRTGEKVFLECVQDMDHENMFWYRQDPGLGLRLIYFSYDVKMKEKGDIPEGYSVSREKKERFSLILESASTNQTSMYLCASSVTGTSSTEAFFGQGTRLTVV.

CDR3 residues: CASSPGQGGTGELFF. The covered CDR3 bases are TGCGCCAGCAGCCCGGGACAGGGTGGCACCGGGGAG. J is TRBJ2-2 and V is TRBV5-1, with 9 nucleotides matching TRBD1. Read data end 3 residues before the CDR3 end; the end is taken from the germline J gene. The CDR3 is made up of 15 amino acids. Trimming removed 4 bases from V and 4 bases from J; junction bases left unmatched: 5. Germline CDR1 SGHRS, CDR2 YFSETQ.

For this clone: The CDR3 end is not reached by the read, which stops 3 residues before it; the germline J gene fills it in. The chain joins TRBV5-6 to TRBJ2-2; TRBD1 aligns across 9 bases. The CDR3 loop spans 15 amino acids. In germline, CDR1 is SGHDT, CDR2 YYEEEE. Incomplete CDR3 DNA: TGTGCCAGCAGCTTGCCGGGACAGGGCCAGGAAAAG. Residues: CASSLPGQGQEK. The complete CDR3 protein is CASSLPGQGQEKLFF.

A note on this clone: From the germline J gene comes the end of the CDR3, since the read stops 3 residues before it. The rearrangement links TRBV7-8 to TRBJ2-7; 7 nucleotides agree with TRBD1. Germline V gene sequence: CDR1 SGHVS, CDR2 FQNEAQ. The CDR3 has 14 residues. Unmatched junction bases numbered 3, after V lost 3 bases and J lost 1 base. CDR3 amino acids: CASSFRQGSYEQYF. The sequenced part of the CDR3 DNA is TGTGCCAGCAGCTTCAGACAGGGATCCTACGAG. Together with reference TRBV7-8 and TRBJ2-7, the CDR3 gives the full variable domain: GAGVSQSPRYKVAKRGQDVALRCDPISGHVSLFWYQQALGQGPEFLTYFQNEAQLDKSGLPSDRFFAERPEGSVSTLKIQRTQQEDSAVYLCASSFRQGSYEQYFGPGTRLTVT.

On this clone itself: The CDR3 end falls 3 residues outside the read, so it is completed with the germline J gene. The chain joins TRBV7-9 to TRBJ2-5, with TRBD2 identical over 7 bases. The CDR3 consists of 15 residues. Germline CDR1 SEHNR, CDR2 FQNEAQ (reference sequence). V lost 4 bases and J lost 2; bases outside the gene matches: 7. The sequenced part of the CDR3 DNA is TGTGCCAGCAGCTCCCTGGCTAGCGGACAAGAGACC. Amino acid sequence: CASSSLASGQET. The entire CDR3 protein reads CASSSLASGQETQYF.

This chain's CDR3 is CSAPTRPGGEQYF. The sequenced CDR3 bases are TGCAGTGCTCCGACTAGGCCCGGGGGCGAG. This sequence joins TRBV20-1 and TRBJ2-7, with D maybe TRBD2 (6 bases). The CDR3 extends 3 residues past the end of the read, so its final part is completed from the germline J gene. Germline loops: CDR1 DFQATT, CDR2 SNEGSKA (reference sequence). The ends were cut back, 5 bases at V and 6 bases at J, with 17 bases in the middle. CDR3 length equals 13 residues.